This T cell receptor (beta chain) is from a study of T-cell memory formation after mild COVID-19. Overall study: TCR clusters largely stayed donor specific. Points from the study as a whole: Memory cells collected pre-infection included some clones that later responded, suggesting cross-reactive memory joined.

TCRdb recomputed calls from the 5' RACE reads with MiXCR, one row per CDR3 protein. The repertoire consists of about 310,000 distinct CDR3 sequences, with approximately 19% occurring once and the leading ten covering around a fifth. With regard to this clonotype: Its antigen is unidentified.

V was clipped by 0 bases and J by 6 bases, with 12 bases between them. Germline V gives CDR1 MNHEY, CDR2 SVGEGT. This CDR3 comprises 15 residues. Specimen: PBMCs or a T cell subset sorted from them (not recorded which). This sequence was found in a man aged 18 to 35 who had mild COVID-19 (a few samples of this study predate the infection). Cell type and time point are not known. The chain couples TRBV6-2 or TRBV6-3 to TRBJ2-1; D call uncertain. The CDR3 region has the DNA TGTGCCAGCAGTTACTCGACAATTAGCCTCAATGAGCAGTTCTTC. It specifies CASSYSTISLNEQFF.